This is a list of T cell receptor beta chains from one sample in a study of siplizumab effects on memory and regulatory T cells. Only in-frame clones appear in the TCRdb table, and some are missing; sequencing was by immunoSEQ multiplex PCR. The sample lists 55,000 to 70,000 clones, approximately 93% occurring once. The specimen was CD8+ T cells sorted from blood. These receptors were taken from a human donor in good health. The CDR3 runs from the conserved cysteine through the conserved F or W. The D gene is left open where the match is weak. Clone size is shown for a subset of rows, as once, few, many or a class of expanded clone.

NA	TRBJ1-2	TRBV28	NA	TGTGCCAGCAGTTACCACGCGGATCGGGGGAAAGCTAACTATGGCTACACCTTC	CASSYHADRGKANYGYTF
NA	TRBJ2-2	TRBV6-4	TRBD2	TGTGCCAGCAGTAAGACTAGCGGAGACACCGGGGAGCTGTTTTTT	CASSKTSGDTGELFF
NA	TRBJ2-3	TRBV5-1	TRBD2	TGCGCCAGCAGCTTGTGGGCTAGCGGATACACAGATACGCAGTATTTT	CASSLWASGYTDTQYF
NA	TRBJ1-1	TRBV6-1	NA	TGTGCCAGCAGCGGTTCGAACACTGAAGCTTTCTTT	CASSGSNTEAFF
NA	TRBJ1-2	TRBV23-1	NA	TGCGCCAGCAGAAAGACCTATGGCTACACCTTC	CASRKTYGYTF
NA	TRBJ2-4	TRBV6-5	NA	TGTGCCAGCGGTAGCGGACCGGTCAAAAACATTCAGTACTTC	CASGSGPVKNIQYF
NA	TRBJ1-2	TRBV4-3	NA	TGCGCCAGCAGCCAAGAGTACAGCTATGGCTACACCTTC	CASSQEYSYGYTF
NA	TRBJ1-5	TRBV27	TRBD1	TGTGCCAGCAGCACGGGACAGGGCAATCAGCCCCAGCATTTT	CASSTGQGNQPQHF
NA	TRBJ2-7	TRBV18	TRBD2	TGTGCCAGCTCGTCCCCCCTGCGGGAGGTCTCCTACGAGCAGTACTTC	CASSSPLREVSYEQYF
NA	TRBJ2-3	TRBV5-1	NA	TGCGCCAGCAGCGGTGGACAGTGGGACAGCACAGATACGCAGTATTTT	CASSGGQWDSTDTQYF
NA	TRBJ2-7	TRBV9	NA	TGTGCCAGCAACGGGGGGCAAGAGGTAGCCTACGAGCAGTACTTC	CASNGGQEVAYEQYF
NA	TRBJ2-3	TRBV28	NA	TGTGCCAGCAGTGGATACAGAGATACGCAGTATTTT	CASSGYRDTQYF
NA	TRBJ2-7	TRBV15	NA	TGTGCCACCAGCAGAGAAGGGAACTACGAGCAGTACTTC	CATSREGNYEQYF
NA	TRBJ1-2	TRBV7-8	NA	TGTGCCAGCAGCTTAGTATTAACAGACGGCTACACCTTC	CASSLVLTDGYTF
once	TRBJ2-3	TRBV12-5	TRBD2	TGTGCTAGTGGTTGGGGACTAGCGGGAGCGGGAGATACGCAGTATTTT	CASGWGLAGAGDTQYF
NA	TRBJ2-7	TRBV4-3	NA	TGCGCCAGCAGCCAAGGGTTAGCAGAGGAGCAGTACTTC	CASSQGLAEEQYF
NA	TRBJ2-7	TRBV19	TRBD1	TGTGCCAGTAGTAATAATTTGGGACAGTACTACGAGCAGTACTTC	CASSNNLGQYYEQYF
NA	TRBJ1-5	TRBV6-5	NA	TGTGCCAGACACTACATTCCCGGCAATCAGCCCCAGCATTTT	CARHYIPGNQPQHF
NA	TRBJ2-7	TRBV11-2	TRBD2	TGTGCCAGCAGCTTCGGGACTAGCGGACTTTACTACGAGCAGTACTTC	CASSFGTSGLYYEQYF
NA	TRBJ2-7	TRBV19	NA	TGTGCCAGTAGAGCAGGGCTCTCCTACGAGCAGTACTTC	CASRAGLSYEQYF
NA	TRBJ2-1	TRBV7-3	NA	TGTGCCAGCAGCTTAGGTGGGCCCAATGAGCAGTTCTTC	CASSLGGPNEQFF
NA	TRBJ1-2	TRBV13	NA	TGTGCCAGCAGCTTAAGTAACTATGGCTACACCTTC	CASSLSNYGYTF
NA	TRBJ2-5	TRBV11-2	NA	TGTGCCAGCAGCTTAGGACTAGGGCGGGAGACCCAGTACTTC	CASSLGLGRETQYF
NA	TRBJ2-7	TRBV29-1	NA	TGCAGCGTTGTTGGCTTCTATTCCTACGAGCAGTACTTC	CSVVGFYSYEQYF
NA	TRBJ2-1	TRBV5-1	TRBD1	TGCGCCAGCAGCAGGACAGGGGGCGTCTACAATGAGCAGTTCTTC	CASSRTGGVYNEQFF
NA	TRBJ2-4	TRBV16	TRBD1	TGTGCCAGCAGCCAAGGGACAGGACTCCAGTACTTC	CASSQGTGLQYF
NA	TRBJ2-1	TRBV28	NA	TGTGCCAGCAGTTTACGGCGGCTTAAGGAGCAGTTCTTC	CASSLRRLKEQFF
NA	TRBJ2-7	TRBV4-1	TRBD1	TGCGCCAGCAGCCCTGGGACCGTGGGACAGGGGGCATACGAGCAGTACTTC	CASSPGTVGQGAYEQYF
NA	TRBJ2-5	TRBV27	NA	TGTGCCAGCAGTTGGTTAGGGGGTCAAGAGACCCAGTACTTC	CASSWLGGQETQYF
NA	TRBJ1-1	TRBV9	NA	TGTGCCAGCAGAGGAGGGGGCACTGAAGCTTTCTTT	CASRGGGTEAFF